This paragraph reports one T cell receptor (beta chain). As yet, its antigen is unknown. MiXCR was run by TCRdb on the 5' RACE reads, yielding one entry per CDR3 protein. This table has fewer than 650,000 distinct CDR3 sequences, 7.5% to 10% appearing once. Germline V CDR1 and CDR2: MNHNS, SASEGT. The CDR3 has 15 amino acids. Trimming took 5 bases from V and 0 from J, leaving 12 bases between them. The data originate from a study of identical twins. Study results and caveats: Analyses of zero insertions could be partly confounded by invariant MAIT and iNKT cells.

The same specimen was also included in a second study, on yellow fever vaccine responses in identical twins.

This sequence joins TRBV6-1 and TRBJ2-3; tentative D call: TRBD1 (6 bases). The TCR was taken from a woman between 18 and 30 years old in good health. Specimen: PBMCs. The CDR3 DNA reads TGTGCCAGCAGTCCCACAGGGTCTAGCACAGATACGCAGTATTTT. This codes for CASSPTGSSTDTQYF.